This section outlines one T cell receptor (beta chain) sequence together with its context. The data originate from a study of blood T cell repertoires in COVID-19. V was pared by 4 bases and J by 0 bases, with 2 bases of the junction left unmatched. The CDR3 has 15 residues. Germline values: CDR1 MNHEY, CDR2 SMNVEV (reference sequence). Original handling: Reference gene primer amplification yielded estimated nucleated cell counts. Repertoires were generated with immunoSEQ multiplex PCR, while TCRdb's copy carries only in-frame clones and drops some. The D gene and trimming were derived from the DNA, and the V and J assignments and clone size from that table. The table records 210,000 or so clones, 90% of them present only once.

The sequence derives from a man aged 45-60 years with acute or convalescent COVID-19. Material for sequencing was peripheral blood. This chain links TRBV27 with TRBJ1-3, with 8 bases that match TRBD1. This CDR3 reads CASSSTGVSGNTIYF. In DNA, the CDR3 is TGTGCCAGCAGTTCGACAGGGGTCTCTGGAAACACCATATATTTT.